The TCR beta chain under discussion was sequenced for a study of blood T cell repertoires in COVID-19. Across the study: Samples of COVID-19 (acute and convalescent) were obtained from the United States, Italy and Spain. Nucleic acid was either cDNA or gDNA, and it came from T cells, B-cell-depleted T cells, or PBMCs.

In the original processing: For nucleated cells, counts were estimated from reference gene primer amplification. Measured with immunoSEQ multiplex PCR; TCRdb has only the in-frame clones, and not every one. That table is the source of V, J and clone size, and D and trimming were worked out from the DNA. The repertoire includes over 250,000 clones, approximately 90% of them detected once, and roughly 2.3% sits in the top ten. V trimming: 6 bases; J trimming: 4 bases; junction bases outside the gene matches: 3. There are 13 residues in the CDR3. From germline, CDR1 is MDHEN and CDR2 SYDVKM. During active infection, Seattle patients enrolled and were then monitored through disease.

Sequenced material: peripheral blood. V gene TRBV28 combines with J gene TRBJ1-5, with TRBD1 matching over 7 bases. This receptor was taken from a woman younger than 45 with COVID-19, enrolled during active disease. This CDR3 reads CASSTGVNQPQHF. The DNA for the CDR3 is TGTGCCAGCAGCACAGGGGTAAATCAGCCCCAGCATTTT.